This TCR beta chain appears in the sequencing data of a study of blood T cell repertoires in COVID-19. The overall study: Whether acute or convalescent, the COVID-19 samples came from the United States, Italy and Spain. PBMCs, B-cell-depleted T cells, or T cells were the source of the cDNA or gDNA that made up the material.

Per the study methods: Cell counts per sample came from amplifying reference gene primers. Libraries were prepared by immunoSEQ multiplex PCR; TCRdb keeps only in-frame clonotypes and omits some of them. The V and J calls and clone size were taken over from that table, and D and trimming were inferred from the DNA. The sample includes about 81,000 clones, roughly 89% seen only once; the top ten take less than 6.5%. Trimming cost V 5 bases and J 0 bases, with 11 bases left between them. CDR1 and CDR2 (germline): SGHTA, FQGNSA. The CDR3 consists of 14 residues. The sequence derives from an elderly woman with active COVID-19. This chain uses TRBV7-2 with TRBJ2-7; D is ambiguous. Sequences were obtained from peripheral blood. For the CDR3, the DNA is TGTGCCAGCAGCCCAACCTTGAGCTCCTACGAGCAGTACTTC. Its translation: CASSPTLSSYEQYF.